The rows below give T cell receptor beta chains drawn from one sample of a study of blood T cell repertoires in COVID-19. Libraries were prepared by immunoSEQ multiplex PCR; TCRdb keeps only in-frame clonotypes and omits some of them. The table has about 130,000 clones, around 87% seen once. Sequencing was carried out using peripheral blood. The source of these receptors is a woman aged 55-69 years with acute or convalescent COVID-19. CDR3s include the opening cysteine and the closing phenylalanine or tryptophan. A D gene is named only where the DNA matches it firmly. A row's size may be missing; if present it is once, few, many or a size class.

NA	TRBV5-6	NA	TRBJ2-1	CASSLDGMGSSYNEQFF	TGTGCCAGCAGCTTGGACGGGATGGGCAGCTCCTACAATGAGCAGTTCTTC
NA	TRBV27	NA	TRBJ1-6	CASSFGQGNSPLHF	TGTGCCAGCAGTTTCGGGCAGGGGAATTCACCCCTCCACTTT
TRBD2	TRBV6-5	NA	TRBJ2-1	CASRAGTSGRREFF	TGTGCCAGCAGGGCCGGGACTAGCGGGAGAAGGGAGTTCTTC
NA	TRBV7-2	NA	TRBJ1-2	CASSLDTGMGGYTF	TGTGCCAGCAGCTTAGATACGGGTATGGGTGGCTACACCTTC
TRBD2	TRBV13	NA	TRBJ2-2	CASSLRTSSTGELFF	TGTGCCAGCAGTCTTCGGACTAGCTCCACCGGGGAGCTGTTTTTT
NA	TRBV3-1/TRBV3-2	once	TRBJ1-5	CASSPDWTGNQPQHF	TGTGCCAGCAGCCCTGATTGGACGGGGAATCAGCCCCAGCATTTT
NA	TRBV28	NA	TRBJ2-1	CASSPNGVYNEQFF	TGTGCCAGCAGTCCCAACGGGGTCTACAATGAGCAGTTCTTC
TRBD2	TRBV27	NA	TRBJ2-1	CASSFGGRGNNEQFF	TGTGCCAGCAGTTTCGGTGGGAGGGGTAACAATGAGCAGTTCTTC
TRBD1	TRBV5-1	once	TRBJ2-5	CASSSGPFTGGGGQETQYF	TGCGCCAGCAGCTCTGGCCCATTCACAGGGGGTGGAGGCCAAGAGACCCAGTACTTC
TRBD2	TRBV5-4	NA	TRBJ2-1	CASSLDSGRNNEQFF	TGTGCCAGCAGCTTGGATAGCGGGAGGAACAATGAGCAGTTCTTC
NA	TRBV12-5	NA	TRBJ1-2	CASGLSERLGGYTF	TGTGCTAGTGGTTTGTCCGAGCGGTTGGGGGGCTACACCTTC
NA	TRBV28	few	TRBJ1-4	CASSPIDRRKLFF	TGTGCCAGCAGTCCAATCGACAGACGCAAACTGTTTTTT
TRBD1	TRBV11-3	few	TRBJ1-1	CASSFRGFENTEAFF	TGTGCCAGCAGCTTCAGGGGGTTCGAGAACACTGAAGCTTTCTTT
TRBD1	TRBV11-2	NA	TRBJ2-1	CASSPLTGGTNEQFF	TGTGCCAGCAGCCCATTGACAGGGGGGACTAATGAGCAGTTCTTC
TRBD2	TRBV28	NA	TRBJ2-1	CASSSRTSLHEQFF	TGTGCCAGCAGTTCCCGGACTAGCTTGCATGAGCAGTTCTTC
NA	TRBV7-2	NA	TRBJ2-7	CASSLTGDRDYEQYF	TGTGCCAGCAGCTTAACGGGAGACAGGGACTACGAGCAGTACTTC
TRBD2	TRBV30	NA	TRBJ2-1	CAWSSLASGRYNEQFF	TGTGCCTGGAGTTCCCTGGCTAGCGGGAGGTACAATGAGCAGTTCTTC